The source of this T cell receptor (beta chain) is a study of blood T cell repertoires in COVID-19. Original analysis: The assay estimated nucleated cells by amplifying reference gene primers. Sequencing was performed with immunoSEQ multiplex PCR; in TCRdb, only in-frame clones are kept and a portion is missing. V, J and clone size were drawn from that table, and D and trimming were deduced from the DNA. The table includes about 100,000 clones, 70% to 90% detected once. The ends were cut back, 2 bases at V and 0 bases at J, with 9 bases in the middle. This CDR3 has 15 residues. Germline CDR1 is LGHDT and CDR2 is YNNKEL (reference sequence).

V gene TRBV3-1 (or the pseudogene TRBV3-2) combines with J gene TRBJ2-3; D remains unclear. The receptor was isolated from a man aged 50 to 59 with active COVID-19. What was sequenced was peripheral blood. CDR3 amino acids: CASSQRSRSTDTQYF. Here the CDR3 DNA reads TGTGCCAGCAGCCAACGAAGCCGTAGCACAGATACGCAGTATTTT.